These 7 T cell receptor beta chains share one sample of origin, sequenced in a study of CD8+ T cells in alopecia areata. Reverse transcription of extracted RNA yielded cDNA, which provided the sequencing template. Only in-frame clones appear in the TCRdb table, and some are missing; sequencing was by immunoSEQ multiplex PCR. The data show some 96,000 clones, with around 60% seen just once and about 16% held by the top ten. The treatment: oral pan-JAK inhibitor, 5-10 mg twice daily. The source material was CD8+ T cells sorted from blood, sampled at week 4, from a patient treated with tofacitinib. These receptors were obtained from a human donor with alopecia areata.

This clone was counted once. CDR3 amino acids: CASSLGTDYGYTF. DNA of the CDR3: TGTGCCAGCAGCCTCGGGACGGACTATGGCTACACCTTC. J is TRBJ1-2 and V is TRBV7-6, with D possibly being TRBD1 (5 bases). The CDR3 is 13 amino acids. V lost 5 bases, J lost 3 bases, and 10 bases lay in between. From germline, CDR1 is SGHVS and CDR2 FNYEAQ. The full variable domain, rest sourced from reference TRBV7-6 and TRBJ1-2, is GAGVSQSPRYKVTKRGQDVALRCDPISGHVSLYWYRQALGQGPEFLTYFNYEAQQDKSGLPNDRFSAERPEGSISTLTIQRTEQRDSAMYRCASSLGTDYGYTFGSGTRLTVV.

The rearrangement links TRBV6-1 to TRBJ1-1, with no clear D. The CDR3 runs 13 residues. Trimming took 6 bases from V and 1 from J, leaving 9 bases between them. Germline V gene sequence: CDR1 MNHNS, CDR2 SASEGT. The CDR3 nucleotides read TGTGCCAGCAGGGCTCGGGAGAACACTGAAGCTTTCTTT. It is translated as CASRARENTEAFF.

The chain couples TRBV30 to TRBJ2-7; D remains unclear. The germline V gene has CDR1 GTSNPN and CDR2 SVGIG (reference sequence). V lost 1 base and J 6 bases, leaving 7 bases between the germline ends. The CDR3 runs 11 residues. CDR3 nucleotides: TGTGCCTGGAGTGACTCCGGCGAGCAGTACTTC. This translates into CAWSDSGEQYF.

The rearrangement links TRBV5-6 to TRBJ2-3; D is perhaps TRBD2 (5 bases). Trimming took off 4 bases at V and 4 bases at J, with 25 bases between the two ends. The CDR3 runs to 18 residues. Germline values: CDR1 SGHDT, CDR2 YYEEEE. CDR3 sequence: CASSQFLPGWDGADTQYF. CDR3 nucleotides: TGTGCCAGCAGCCAATTCCTCCCGGGATGGGATGGCGCAGATACGCAGTATTTT.

V and J are TRBV5-5 and TRBJ1-5, with D tentatively TRBD1 (5 bases). The CDR3 loop spans 14 amino acids. Trimming took off 4 bases at V and 4 bases at J, with 12 bases between the two ends. Germline CDR1 is SGHKS and CDR2 is YYEKEE (reference sequence). In DNA, the CDR3 is TGTGCCAGCAGCCCCTGGACAAGTAATCAGCCCCAGCATTTT. It is translated as CASSPWTSNQPQHF.

This chain connects TRBV27 to TRBJ2-5; TRBD2 is a possible D gene (6 bases). Per germline, CDR1 MNHEY and CDR2 SMNVEV (reference sequence). V lost 3 bases, J lost 13 bases, and 18 bases lay in between. The CDR3 is 13 amino acids. The CDR3 region is CASSLAGTAPLYF. The CDR3 coding sequence is TGTGCCAGCAGTTTGGCTGGGACTGCTCCACTGTACTTC.

Only a few counts were recorded for this clone. The chain recombines TRBV7-9 with TRBJ2-1; D is uncertain. This CDR3 is built from 14 residues. V was shortened by 1 base and J by 8 bases, with 12 bases between the two germline ends. In germline, CDR1 is SEHNR, CDR2 FQNEAQ (reference sequence). The CDR3 loop reads CASSLVPPGHEQFF. The CDR3 nucleotides are TGTGCCAGCAGCTTAGTTCCCCCCGGGCATGAGCAGTTCTTC.